Listed below are T cell receptor beta chains from one sample, sequenced in a study of cytomegalovirus exposure and HLA in healthy donors. Sequencing was performed with immunoSEQ multiplex PCR; in TCRdb, only in-frame clones are kept and a portion is missing. The table records 100,000 or so clones, 12% of them present only once. Sequenced: PBMCs. The receptors shown here come from a man in his forties in good health and CMV-seropositive. Each CDR3 is given with its conserved first and last residue. The D gene is left open where the match is weak. Only some rows state a clone size, as once, few, many or a class for expanded clones.

TRBJ1-2 | few | TRBD1 | TRBV5-6 | CASSWTGGKHGYTF | TGTGCCAGCAGCTGGACAGGGGGGAAACATGGCTACACCTTC
TRBJ1-4 | . | . | TRBV5-1 | CASSDRTATNEKLFF | TGCGCCAGCAGCGATAGGACAGCAACTAATGAAAAACTGTTTTTT
TRBJ2-7 | . | . | TRBV5-1 | CASSGGTYEQYF | TGCGCCAGCAGCGGGGGCACCTACGAGCAGTACTTC
TRBJ1-3 | few | . | TRBV9 | CASSVAHQGTFGNTIYF | TGTGCCAGCAGCGTAGCTCACCAGGGTACTTTTGGAAACACCATATATTTT
TRBJ2-7 | . | TRBD1 | TRBV6-5 | CASSPRDRAEQYF | TGTGCCAGCAGCCCGAGAGACAGGGCCGAGCAGTACTTC
TRBJ1-2 | . | . | TRBV5-6 | CASSFDTPGGYTF | TGTGCCAGCAGCTTCGACACCCCCGGTGGCTACACCTTC
TRBJ2-3 | . | . | TRBV10-3 | CAIRAPTDTQYF | TGTGCCATCAGAGCCCCGACAGATACGCAGTATTTT
TRBJ1-4 | . | . | TRBV27 | CASRRINEKLFF | TGTGCCAGCAGGCGGATTAATGAAAAACTGTTTTTT
TRBJ2-5 | . | TRBD1 | TRBV28 | CASQSRGLQETQYF | TGTGCCAGCCAGTCGAGGGGGCTCCAAGAGACCCAGTACTTC
TRBJ2-1 | . | TRBD2 | TRBV9 | CASSVSGRDYEQFF | TGTGCCAGCAGCGTTAGCGGGAGAGACTATGAGCAGTTCTTC
TRBJ2-1 | . | TRBD2 | TRBV12-5 | CASGLVRTSGRGNEQFF | TGTGCTAGTGGTTTGGTAAGGACTAGCGGGAGGGGGAATGAGCAGTTCTTC
TRBJ2-7 | few | TRBD2 | TRBV5-1 | CASSLAPGTSGNSYEQYF | TGCGCCAGCAGCTTGGCCCCCGGGACTAGCGGGAACTCCTACGAGCAGTACTTC
TRBJ1-5 | . | TRBD1 | TRBV23-1 | CASSRQGSGNQPQHF | TGCGCCAGCAGTCGACAGGGGAGCGGCAATCAGCCCCAGCATTTT
TRBJ2-3 | . | TRBD2 | TRBV9 | CASSPRAAGLGDTQYF | TGTGCCAGCAGCCCTCGGGCAGCGGGGCTGGGGGATACGCAGTATTTT
TRBJ2-6 | few | . | TRBV7-2 | CASSLDLSGANVLTF | TGTGCCAGCAGCTTAGATTTATCCGGGGCCAACGTCCTGACTTTC
TRBJ2-5 | few | TRBD1 | TRBV7-6 | CASSLARTGQETQYF | TGTGCCAGCAGCTTGGCAAGGACAGGGCAAGAGACCCAGTACTTC
TRBJ1-1 | few | . | TRBV14 | CASSPLWVTETEAFF | TGTGCCAGCAGCCCATTATGGGTTACGGAGACTGAAGCTTTCTTT
TRBJ1-5 | few | . | TRBV30 | CAWGSLGQPQHF | TGTGCCTGGGGCTCCCTTGGCCAGCCCCAGCATTTT
TRBJ2-3 | few | TRBD1 | TRBV12-5 | CASGLGQPFDTQYF | TGTGCTAGTGGTCTGGGACAGCCATTCGATACGCAGTATTTT
TRBJ2-7 | . | . | TRBV29-1 | CSVEESYEQYF | TGCAGCGTTGAGGAGTCCTACGAGCAGTACTTC
TRBJ1-1 | . | . | TRBV5-1 | CASTWGGGTEAFF | TGCGCCAGCACCTGGGGAGGGGGGACTGAAGCTTTCTTT
TRBJ2-1 | . | . | TRBV28 | CASSRARLVMTMSSSSHEQFF | .
TRBJ2-5 | . | . | TRBV7-2 | CASSQGLGVQETQYF | TGTGCCAGCAGCCAGGGGCTAGGCGTCCAAGAGACCCAGTACTTC
TRBJ1-1 | . | . | TRBV19 | CASSIGRGEGSAFF | TGTGCCAGTAGTATAGGGCGAGGAGAAGGTAGCGCTTTCTTT
TRBJ1-3 | few | . | TRBV6-1 | CASSDPGASDLSGNTIYF | TGTGCCAGCAGTGATCCTGGGGCCTCCGATTTATCTGGAAACACCATATATTTT
TRBJ1-1 | few | . | TRBV18 | CASSPPAQGTATEAFF | TGTGCCAGCTCACCACCGGCGCAGGGAACGGCCACTGAAGCTTTCTTT
TRBJ1-1 | . | . | TRBV7-9 | CASSPPPQGRGTEAFF | TGTGCCAGCAGCCCACCCCCACAGGGTCGGGGCACTGAAGCTTTCTTT
TRBJ1-1 | few | . | TRBV18 | CASSPRGDTEAFF | TGTGCCAGCTCACCAAGGGGTGACACTGAAGCTTTCTTT
TRBJ2-1 | . | . | TRBV10-3 | CAISESSQGINEQFF | TGTGCCATCAGTGAGAGCTCCCAGGGTATCAATGAGCAGTTCTTC
TRBJ1-2 | few | . | TRBV27 | CASSVGTGNGYTF | TGTGCCAGCAGTGTAGGAACAGGCAATGGCTACACCTTC
TRBJ2-5 | . | TRBD2 | TRBV15 | CATSSTSGKETQYF | TGTGCCACCAGCAGCACCAGCGGGAAGGAGACCCAGTACTTC
TRBJ1-4 | few | . | TRBV11-2 | CASSLSSEKLFF | TGTGCCAGCAGCCTCTCTTCGGAAAAACTGTTTTTT